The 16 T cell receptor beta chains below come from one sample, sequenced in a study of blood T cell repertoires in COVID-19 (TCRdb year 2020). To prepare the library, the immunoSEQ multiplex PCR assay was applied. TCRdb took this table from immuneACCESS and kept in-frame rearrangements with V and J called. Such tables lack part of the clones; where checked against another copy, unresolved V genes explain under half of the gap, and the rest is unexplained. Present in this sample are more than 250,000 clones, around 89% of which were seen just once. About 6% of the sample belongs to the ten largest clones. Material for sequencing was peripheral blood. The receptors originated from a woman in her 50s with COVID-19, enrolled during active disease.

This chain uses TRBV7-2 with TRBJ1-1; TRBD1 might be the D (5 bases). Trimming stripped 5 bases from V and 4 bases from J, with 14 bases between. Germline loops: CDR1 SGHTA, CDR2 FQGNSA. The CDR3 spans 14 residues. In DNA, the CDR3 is TGTGCCAGCAGCGTCGGGCCTAGGGGCACTGAAGCTTTCTTT. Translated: CASSVGPRGTEAFF.

The CDR3 sequence is CAISGYLAGNNEQFF. DNA for the CDR3: TGTGCCATCAGTGGTTACCTAGCGGGGAACAATGAGCAGTTCTTC. This chain joins TRBV10-3 and TRBJ2-1; 9 positions agree with TRBD2. The V gene end was trimmed by 4 bases and the J gene end by 5 bases; junction bases not matched to a gene: 6. The CDR3 extends over 15 amino acids. The V gene's germline CDR1 is ENHRY and CDR2 SYGVKD.

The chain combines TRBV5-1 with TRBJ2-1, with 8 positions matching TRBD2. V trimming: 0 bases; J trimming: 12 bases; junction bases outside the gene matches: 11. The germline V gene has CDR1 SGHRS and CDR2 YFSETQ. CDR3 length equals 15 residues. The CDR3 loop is CASSLDNGLAGGQFF. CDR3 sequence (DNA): TGCGCCAGCAGCTTGGATAACGGACTAGCTGGTGGGCAGTTCTTC.

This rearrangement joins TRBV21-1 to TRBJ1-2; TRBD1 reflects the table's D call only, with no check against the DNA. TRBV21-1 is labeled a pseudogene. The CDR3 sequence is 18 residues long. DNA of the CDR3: TGTGCCAGCAGTGTCACTCAGGGGACAGCGTCCGCTCCACGAGGCTACACCTTC. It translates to CASSVTQGTASAPRGYTF.

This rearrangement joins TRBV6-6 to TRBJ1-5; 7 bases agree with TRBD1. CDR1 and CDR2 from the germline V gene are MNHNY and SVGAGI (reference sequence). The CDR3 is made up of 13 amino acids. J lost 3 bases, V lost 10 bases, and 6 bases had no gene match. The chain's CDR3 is CATGGGYNQPQHF. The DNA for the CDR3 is TGTGCCACCGGAGGGGGCTACAATCAGCCCCAGCATTTT.

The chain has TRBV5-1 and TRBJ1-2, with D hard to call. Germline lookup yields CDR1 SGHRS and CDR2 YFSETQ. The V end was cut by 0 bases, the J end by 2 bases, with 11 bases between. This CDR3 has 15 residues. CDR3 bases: TGCGCCAGCAGCTTGGTTCCAGGCGGGAACTATGGCTACACCTTC. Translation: CASSLVPGGNYGYTF. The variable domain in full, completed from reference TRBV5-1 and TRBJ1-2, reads KAGVTQTPRYLIKTRGQQVTLSCSPISGHRSVSWYQQTPGQGLQFLFEYFSETQRNKGNFPGRFSGRQFSNSRSEMNVSTLELGDSALYLCASSLVPGGNYGYTFGSGTRLTVV.

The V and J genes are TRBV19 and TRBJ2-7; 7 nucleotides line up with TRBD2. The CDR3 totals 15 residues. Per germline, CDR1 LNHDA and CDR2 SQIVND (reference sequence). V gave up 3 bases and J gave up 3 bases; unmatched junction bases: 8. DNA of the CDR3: TGTGCCAGTAGTATTGCAGGCGGCGGGGGCTACGAGCAGTACTTC. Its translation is CASSIAGGGGYEQYF.

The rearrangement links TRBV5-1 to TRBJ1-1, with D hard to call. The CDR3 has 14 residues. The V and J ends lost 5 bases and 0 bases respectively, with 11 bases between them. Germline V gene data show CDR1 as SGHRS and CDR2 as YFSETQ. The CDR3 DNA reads TGCGCCAGCAGGCCACAGCCGATGAACACTGAAGCTTTCTTT. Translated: CASRPQPMNTEAFF.

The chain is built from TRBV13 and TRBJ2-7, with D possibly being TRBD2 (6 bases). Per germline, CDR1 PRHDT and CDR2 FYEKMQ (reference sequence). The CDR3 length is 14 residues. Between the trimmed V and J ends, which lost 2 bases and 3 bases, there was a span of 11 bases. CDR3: CASSLQGLLYEQYF. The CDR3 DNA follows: TGTGCCAGCAGCTTACAGGGACTCCTCTACGAGCAGTACTTC.

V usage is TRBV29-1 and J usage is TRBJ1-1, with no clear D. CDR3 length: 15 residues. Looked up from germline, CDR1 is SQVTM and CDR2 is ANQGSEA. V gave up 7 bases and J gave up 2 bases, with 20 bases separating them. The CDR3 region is CSASGDVGVNTEAFF. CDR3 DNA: TGCAGCGCCTCCGGAGATGTCGGAGTAAACACTGAAGCTTTCTTT.

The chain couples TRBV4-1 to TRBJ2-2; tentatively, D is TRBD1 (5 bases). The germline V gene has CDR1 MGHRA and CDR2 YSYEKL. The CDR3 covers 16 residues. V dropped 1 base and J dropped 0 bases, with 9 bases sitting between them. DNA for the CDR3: TGCGCCAGCAGCCAAGGGGGCCCTACGAACACCGGGGAGCTGTTTTTT. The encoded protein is CASSQGGPTNTGELFF.

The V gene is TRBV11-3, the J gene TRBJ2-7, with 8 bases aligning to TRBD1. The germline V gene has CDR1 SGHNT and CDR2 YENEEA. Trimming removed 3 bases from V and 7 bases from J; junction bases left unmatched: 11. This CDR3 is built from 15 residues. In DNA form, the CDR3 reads TGTGCCAGCAGCTTCCAGGGGGCTGTTCTGGAAGAGCAGTACTTC. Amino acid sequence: CASSFQGAVLEEQYF.

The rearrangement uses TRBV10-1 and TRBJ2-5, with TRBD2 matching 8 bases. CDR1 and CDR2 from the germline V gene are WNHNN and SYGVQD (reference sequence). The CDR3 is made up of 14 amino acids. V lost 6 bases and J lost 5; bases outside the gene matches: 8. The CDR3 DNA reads TGCGCCAGCAGACCGAGCGGGAGAGGGGAGACCCAGTACTTC. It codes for CASRPSGRGETQYF.

The CDR3 protein is CGVSGRISYNEQFF. The CDR3 DNA reads as TGTGGCGTTAGCGGGAGGATATCCTACAATGAGCAGTTCTTC. The J gene is TRBJ2-1, the V gene TRBV30; 10 nucleotides match TRBD2. Per germline, CDR1 GTSNPN and CDR2 SVGIG (reference sequence). There are 14 residues in the CDR3.

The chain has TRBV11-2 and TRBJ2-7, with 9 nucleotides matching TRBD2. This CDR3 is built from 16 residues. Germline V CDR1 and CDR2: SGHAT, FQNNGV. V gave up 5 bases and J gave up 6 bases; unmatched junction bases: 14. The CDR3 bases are TGTGCCAGCAGCCCAAGACTAGCGGCCAGGCTGGGCGAGCAGTACTTC. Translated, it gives CASSPRLAARLGEQYF.

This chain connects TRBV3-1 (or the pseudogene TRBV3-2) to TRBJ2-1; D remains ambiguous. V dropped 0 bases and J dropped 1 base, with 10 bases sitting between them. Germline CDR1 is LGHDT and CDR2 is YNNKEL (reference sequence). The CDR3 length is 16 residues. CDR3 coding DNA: TGTGCCAGCAGCCAAGATCTGGCGGATTCCTACAATGAGCAGTTCTTC. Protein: CASSQDLADSYNEQFF.